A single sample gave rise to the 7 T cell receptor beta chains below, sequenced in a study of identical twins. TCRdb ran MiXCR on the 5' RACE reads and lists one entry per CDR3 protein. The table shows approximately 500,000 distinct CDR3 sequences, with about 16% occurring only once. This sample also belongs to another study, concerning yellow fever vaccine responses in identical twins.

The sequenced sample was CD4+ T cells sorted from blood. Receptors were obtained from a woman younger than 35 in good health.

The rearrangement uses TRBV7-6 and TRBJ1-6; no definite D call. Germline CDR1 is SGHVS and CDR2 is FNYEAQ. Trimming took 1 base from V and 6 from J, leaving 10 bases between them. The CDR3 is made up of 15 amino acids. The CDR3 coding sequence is TGTGCCAGCAGCTTAGGATCGGTTGGTAATTCACCCCTCCACTTT. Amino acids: CASSLGSVGNSPLHF.

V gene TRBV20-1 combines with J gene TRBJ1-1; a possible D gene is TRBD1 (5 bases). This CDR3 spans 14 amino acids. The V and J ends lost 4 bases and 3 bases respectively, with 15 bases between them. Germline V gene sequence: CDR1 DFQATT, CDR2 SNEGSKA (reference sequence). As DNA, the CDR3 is TGCAGTGCTAAGGACACATCGGCGGACACTGAAGCTTTCTTT. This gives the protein CSAKDTSADTEAFF.

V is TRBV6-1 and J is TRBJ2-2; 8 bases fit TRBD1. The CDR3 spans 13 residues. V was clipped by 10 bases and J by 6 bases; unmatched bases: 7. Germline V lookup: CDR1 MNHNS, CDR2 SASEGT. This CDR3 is CATRGLIPGELFF. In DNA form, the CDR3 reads TGTGCCACCAGGGGGCTGATCCCCGGGGAGCTGTTTTTT.

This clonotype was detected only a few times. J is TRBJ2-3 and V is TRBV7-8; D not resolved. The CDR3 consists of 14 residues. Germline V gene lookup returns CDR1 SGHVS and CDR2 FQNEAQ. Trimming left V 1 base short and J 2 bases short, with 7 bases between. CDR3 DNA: TGTGCCAGCAGCTTAGGGCACAACACAGATACGCAGTATTTT. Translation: CASSLGHNTDTQYF. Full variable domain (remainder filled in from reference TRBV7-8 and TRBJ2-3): GAGVSQSPRYKVAKRGQDVALRCDPISGHVSLFWYQQALGQGPEFLTYFQNEAQLDKSGLPSDRFFAERPEGSVSTLKIQRTQQEDSAVYLCASSLGHNTDTQYFGPGTRLTVL.

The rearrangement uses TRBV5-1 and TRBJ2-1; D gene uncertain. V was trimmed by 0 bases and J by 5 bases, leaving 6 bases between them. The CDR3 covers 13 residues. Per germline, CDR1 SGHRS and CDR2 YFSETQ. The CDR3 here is CASSLGIDNEQFF. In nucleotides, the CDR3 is TGCGCCAGCAGCTTGGGGATCGACAATGAGCAGTTCTTC.

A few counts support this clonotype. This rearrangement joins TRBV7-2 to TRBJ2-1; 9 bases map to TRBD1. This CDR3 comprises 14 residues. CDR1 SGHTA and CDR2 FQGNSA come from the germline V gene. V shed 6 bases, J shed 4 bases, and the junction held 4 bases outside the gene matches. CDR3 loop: CASSPGTGYNEQFF. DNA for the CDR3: TGTGCCAGCAGTCCCGGGACAGGGTACAATGAGCAGTTCTTC.

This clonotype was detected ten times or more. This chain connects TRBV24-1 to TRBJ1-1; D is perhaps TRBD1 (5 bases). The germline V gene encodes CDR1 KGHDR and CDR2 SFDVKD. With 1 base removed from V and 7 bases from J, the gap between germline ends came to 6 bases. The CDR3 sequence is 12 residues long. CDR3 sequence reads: CATSDLQDEAFF. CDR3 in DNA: TGTGCCACCAGTGATTTACAGGATGAAGCTTTCTTT.